The rows below give T cell receptor beta chains drawn from one sample of a study of T-cell reconstitution after alpha-beta-depleted transplantation in children. TCRdb redid the calling of the PCR reads with MiXCR, one entry per CDR3 protein. The data contain nearly 350,000 distinct CDR3 sequences, 15% to 20% of them singletons. Sequenced material: PBMCs, mostly from graft donor cells, taken 360 days after TCRalphabeta/CD19-depleted stem cell transplant. These receptors all come from a male patient aged 2 to 9 who had a stem cell transplant for acute lymphoblastic leukemia, so the T cells may come from the graft donor. Each CDR3 is given with its conserved first and last residue. A D gene is named only where the DNA matches it firmly. The size of a clone is reported for some rows only, either as once, few or many, or as a class for expanded clones.

D: .
size: .
V: TRBV20-1
J: TRBJ2-5
DNA: TGCAGTGCTAGAGGCTTTAGTGAAGAGACCCAGTACTTC
CDR3: CSARGFSEETQYF

D: .
size: .
V: TRBV29-1
J: TRBJ2-5
DNA: TGCAGCGCCCCGGTTGGGATAGGGGCCCAAGAGACCCAGTACTTC
CDR3: CSAPVGIGAQETQYF

D: .
size: many
V: TRBV5-1
J: TRBJ2-1
DNA: TGCGCCAGCAGCTTACCCGATCCCTCCTACAATGAGCAGTTCTTC
CDR3: CASSLPDPSYNEQFF

D: TRBD1
size: few
V: TRBV10-3
J: TRBJ2-5
DNA: TGTGCCATCAGCCCCGGGACAGGGGAGCAGACCCAGTACTTC
CDR3: CAISPGTGEQTQYF

D: .
size: few
V: TRBV4-3
J: TRBJ2-1
DNA: TGCGCCAGCAGCCAAGATCCGGGGATGGCCAATGAGCAGTTCTTC
CDR3: CASSQDPGMANEQFF

D: TRBD2
size: few
V: TRBV7-3
J: TRBJ2-1
DNA: TGTGCCAGCAGCTCGCTAGCGGGACACAATGAGCAGTTCTTC
CDR3: CASSSLAGHNEQFF

D: TRBD2
size: .
V: TRBV28
J: TRBJ2-2
DNA: TGTGCCAGCAGTTTCAGCCCCTGGCGGGAGGGCGTCAGCGACACCGGGGAGCTGTTTTTT
CDR3: CASSFSPWREGVSDTGELFF

D: TRBD1
size: many
V: TRBV4-1
J: TRBJ2-2
DNA: TGCGCCAGCAGCCAAGATGACAGGGGTTCCCGGGAGCTGTTTTTT
CDR3: CASSQDDRGSRELFF

D: .
size: .
V: TRBV11-2
J: TRBJ2-1
DNA: TGTGCCAGCAGCCCCCCAATCCTATGGGCTGGGCAGTTCTTC
CDR3: CASSPPILWAGQFF

D: TRBD1
size: many
V: TRBV12-3/TRBV12-4
J: TRBJ2-7
DNA: TGTGCCAGCAGTTTAGGGGACAGGGGATGGGCCTACGAGCAGTACTTC
CDR3: CASSLGDRGWAYEQYF

D: .
size: many
V: TRBV4-1
J: TRBJ2-3
DNA: TGCGCCAGCAGCCAAGTAGCGACTGATACGCAGTATTTT
CDR3: CASSQVATDTQYF

D: .
size: few
V: TRBV6-1
J: TRBJ1-1
DNA: TGTGCCAGCAGGGAGACCGACGACATGGACACTGAAGCTTTCTTT
CDR3: CASRETDDMDTEAFF

D: TRBD2
size: few
V: TRBV7-8
J: TRBJ2-7
DNA: TGTGCCAGCAGCCATAGCGGGAGGGGGTACGAGCAGTACTTC
CDR3: CASSHSGRGYEQYF

D: .
size: few
V: TRBV11-1
J: TRBJ2-7
DNA: TGTGCCAGCAGCCGGAACCCTCCCTACGAGCAGTACTTC
CDR3: CASSRNPPYEQYF

D: .
size: .
V: TRBV3-1
J: TRBJ2-2
DNA: TGTGCCAGCAGCCAAGATGGGGCCTTCGAGTTTTTT
CDR3: CASSQDGAFEFF

D: TRBD1
size: .
V: TRBV4-2
J: TRBJ2-1
DNA: TGTGCCAGCAGCCAGGGGACAGGGGGCGGGAATGAGCAGTTCTTC
CDR3: CASSQGTGGGNEQFF

D: TRBD2
size: few
V: TRBV20-1
J: TRBJ2-5
DNA: TGCAGTGCTAGTTCGACTAGCGCGGTCGAGACCCAGTACTTC
CDR3: CSASSTSAVETQYF

D: TRBD2
size: few
V: TRBV5-4
J: TRBJ2-6
DNA: TGTGCCAGCAGCTCGGAGGGACTAGCGGGTTACCTATCTGGGGCCAACGTCCTGACTTTC
CDR3: CASSSEGLAGYLSGANVLTF

D: .
size: .
V: TRBV12-3/TRBV12-4
J: TRBJ2-5
DNA: TGTGCCAGCAGCACCCCGGGACGGTGGGAGACCCAGTACTTC
CDR3: CASSTPGRWETQYF

D: .
size: few
V: TRBV20-1
J: TRBJ2-2
DNA: TGCAGTGCCAGGAGGGCCTCTGGCCCCGGGGAGCTGTTTTTT
CDR3: CSARRASGPGELFF

D: TRBD1
size: .
V: TRBV4-1
J: TRBJ2-1
DNA: TGCGCCAGCAGCCAGTTGGGACAGGGTCTTTGGAATGAGCAGTTCTTC
CDR3: CASSQLGQGLWNEQFF

D: .
size: .
V: TRBV10-3
J: TRBJ2-1
DNA: TGTGCCATCAGTGAACCCACCGGGACACCCAATGAGCAGTTCTTC
CDR3: CAISEPTGTPNEQFF

D: .
size: .
V: TRBV7-9
J: TRBJ1-1
DNA: TGTGCCAGCAGCTTATTTAGGGGCCAGAACACTGAAGCTTTCTTT
CDR3: CASSLFRGQNTEAFF

D: TRBD2
size: many
V: TRBV28
J: TRBJ2-2
DNA: TGTGCCAGCAGTTTCTGGGGTAGCGGGAAACGGGAGCTGTTTTTT
CDR3: CASSFWGSGKRELFF

D: TRBD1
size: few
V: TRBV7-6
J: TRBJ2-5
DNA: TGTGCCAGCAGCCAGGGGGCGCGGGGGACCCAGTACTTC
CDR3: CASSQGARGTQYF

D: TRBD1
size: few
V: TRBV5-1
J: TRBJ2-2
DNA: TGCGCCAGCAGCTTGGCCCGGACAGGGATCACCGGGGAGCTGTTTTTT
CDR3: CASSLARTGITGELFF

D: .
size: few
V: TRBV25-1
J: TRBJ2-7
DNA: TGTGCCAGCAAGGGTATCAGCGGACTAACCTACGAGCAGTACTTC
CDR3: CASKGISGLTYEQYF

D: TRBD2
size: few
V: TRBV12-3/TRBV12-4
J: TRBJ2-2
DNA: TGTGCCAGCAGTCCCAACGGGAGGGCCGGGGAGCTGTTTTTT
CDR3: CASSPNGRAGELFF

D: .
size: .
V: TRBV6-1
J: TRBJ2-1
DNA: TGTGCCAGTGCGGCCTCCTACAATGAGCAGTTCTTC
CDR3: CASAASYNEQFF

D: TRBD1
size: few
V: TRBV28
J: TRBJ2-2
DNA: TGTGCCAGCAGTTTATGGAGGACAGGGAGCACCGGGGAGCTGTTTTTT
CDR3: CASSLWRTGSTGELFF

D: .
size: many
V: TRBV12-3/TRBV12-4
J: TRBJ2-7
DNA: TGTGCCAGCAGTTTGACTGGGCCGACCGAGCAGTACTTC
CDR3: CASSLTGPTEQYF

D: .
size: few
V: TRBV12-3/TRBV12-4
J: TRBJ1-2
DNA: TGTGCCAGCAGTTTAATTTATGGGTCACGGATTCTCTATGGCTACACCTTC
CDR3: CASSLIYGSRILYGYTF

D: .
size: .
V: TRBV18
J: TRBJ2-1
DNA: TGTGCCAGCTCACCGGGCCTCAGGGGATTGTCAACCTACAATGAGCAGTTCTTC
CDR3: CASSPGLRGLSTYNEQFF

D: TRBD2
size: few
V: TRBV20-1
J: TRBJ2-1
DNA: TGCAGTGCTAGAGAGGGACTAGCGGGGGGCTACAATGAGCAGTTCTTC
CDR3: CSAREGLAGGYNEQFF

D: .
size: few
V: TRBV29-1
J: TRBJ2-1
DNA: TGCAGCGTTGAAGCAGCGGTCCACGTCGGTGAGCAGTTCTTC
CDR3: CSVEAAVHVGEQFF

D: .
size: .
V: TRBV29-1
J: TRBJ2-1
DNA: TGCAGCGTCTCCCCACGGCGTTCGGAGCAGTTCTTC
CDR3: CSVSPRRSEQFF

D: .
size: few
V: TRBV28
J: TRBJ2-5
DNA: TGTGCCAGCAGTTCCAGACTTTCCCTTAATTTC
CDR3: CASSSRLSLNF

D: .
size: .
V: TRBV6-1
J: TRBJ2-5
DNA: TGTGCCAGCAGTGAGGCTATCCCAAGGGAGACCCAGTACTTC
CDR3: CASSEAIPRETQYF

D: TRBD2
size: few
V: TRBV11-2
J: TRBJ2-3
DNA: TGTGCCAGCAGCAACCCCCTCGGACTAGCGGGACGCACAGATACGCAGTATTTT
CDR3: CASSNPLGLAGRTDTQYF

D: .
size: few
V: TRBV28
J: TRBJ2-3
DNA: TGTGCCAGCAGCCGGGCGAGCACGCAGTATTTT
CDR3: CASSRASTQYF

D: TRBD1
size: few
V: TRBV6-1
J: TRBJ2-1
DNA: TGTGCCAGCAGTAGACAGGGGGCAAGGGAGCAGTTCTTC
CDR3: CASSRQGAREQFF

D: .
size: .
V: TRBV4-2
J: TRBJ1-1
DNA: TGTGCCAGCAGCCAAGATTTGAATCTGGAAGCTTTCTTT
CDR3: CASSQDLNLEAFF

D: .
size: .
V: TRBV5-1
J: TRBJ2-2
DNA: TGCGCCAGCAGCAAAGGGACCACCATGGGGAACACCGGGGAGCTGTTTTTT
CDR3: CASSKGTTMGNTGELFF

D: .
size: .
V: TRBV1
J: TRBJ2-1
DNA: TGCACCAGCAGCCATGGGCTAGCGGGTAGCTCCTACAATGAGCAGTTCTTC
CDR3: CTSSHGLAGSSYNEQFF

D: TRBD1
size: .
V: TRBV7-8
J: TRBJ1-2
DNA: TGTGCCAGCAGCTTTGAGGGGGCAGGGAGGGCCTACACCTTC
CDR3: CASSFEGAGRAYTF

D: .
size: .
V: TRBV5-6
J: TRBJ2-7
DNA: TGTGCCAGGAGCTTCCCAGGATCCTACGAGCAGTACTTC
CDR3: CARSFPGSYEQYF

D: .
size: .
V: TRBV20-1
J: TRBJ1-4
DNA: TGCAGTGCGAAGAGGGGTAGTGAAAAACTGTTTTTT
CDR3: CSAKRGSEKLFF

D: TRBD2
size: .
V: TRBV10-3
J: TRBJ2-7
DNA: TGTGCCATCAGTGACAGTAGCGGGACCAGATGGTACGAGCAGTACTTC
CDR3: CAISDSSGTRWYEQYF

D: TRBD2
size: many
V: TRBV5-1
J: TRBJ2-1
DNA: TGCGCCAGCAGCTTGGGGACTAGCGGGAGGATTGAGCAGTTCTTC
CDR3: CASSLGTSGRIEQFF

D: TRBD2
size: .
V: TRBV29-1
J: TRBJ2-7
DNA: TGCAGCGTCCGGACTAGCGGGAGTGCCTACGAGCAGTACTTC
CDR3: CSVRTSGSAYEQYF

D: TRBD1
size: few
V: TRBV5-1
J: TRBJ1-1
DNA: TGCGCCAGCAGCACAGGACAGGCGGTCACTGAAGCTTTCTTT
CDR3: CASSTGQAVTEAFF